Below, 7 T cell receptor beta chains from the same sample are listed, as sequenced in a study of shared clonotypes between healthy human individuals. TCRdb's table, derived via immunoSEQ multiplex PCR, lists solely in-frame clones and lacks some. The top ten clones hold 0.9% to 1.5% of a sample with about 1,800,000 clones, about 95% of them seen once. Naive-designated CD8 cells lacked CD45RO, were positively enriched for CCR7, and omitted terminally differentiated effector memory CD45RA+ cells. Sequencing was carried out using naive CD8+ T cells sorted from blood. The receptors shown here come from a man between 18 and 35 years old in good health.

As DNA, the CDR3 is TGTGCCAGCAGTAACGTCCTGACTAATGAAAAACTGTTTTTT. Translating it yields CASSNVLTNEKLFF. The chain uses TRBV6-5 and TRBJ1-4; no definite D call. This CDR3 is built from 14 residues. Trimming cost V 5 bases and J 2 bases, with 9 bases left between them. CDR1 is MNHEY and CDR2 is SVGAGI in the germline V gene.

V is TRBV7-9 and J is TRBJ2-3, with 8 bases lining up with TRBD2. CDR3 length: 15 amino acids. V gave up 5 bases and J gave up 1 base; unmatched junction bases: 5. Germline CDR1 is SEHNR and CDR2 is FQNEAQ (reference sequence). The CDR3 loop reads CASSQFSGGTDTQYF. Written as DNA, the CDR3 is TGTGCCAGCAGCCAGTTTAGCGGGGGCACAGATACGCAGTATTTT.

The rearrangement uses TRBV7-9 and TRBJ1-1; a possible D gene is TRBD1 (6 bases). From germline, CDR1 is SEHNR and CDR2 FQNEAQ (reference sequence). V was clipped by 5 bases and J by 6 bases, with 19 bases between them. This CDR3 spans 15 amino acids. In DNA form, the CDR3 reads TGTGCCAGCAGCCTCCCCCGCGGAGGGGGGGCTGAAGCTTTCTTT. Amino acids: CASSLPRGGGAEAFF.

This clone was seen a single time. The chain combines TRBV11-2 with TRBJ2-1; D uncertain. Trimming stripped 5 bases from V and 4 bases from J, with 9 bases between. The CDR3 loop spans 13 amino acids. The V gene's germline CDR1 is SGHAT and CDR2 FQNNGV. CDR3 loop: CASSPVGYNEQFF. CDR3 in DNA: TGTGCCAGCAGCCCCGTGGGGTACAATGAGCAGTTCTTC.

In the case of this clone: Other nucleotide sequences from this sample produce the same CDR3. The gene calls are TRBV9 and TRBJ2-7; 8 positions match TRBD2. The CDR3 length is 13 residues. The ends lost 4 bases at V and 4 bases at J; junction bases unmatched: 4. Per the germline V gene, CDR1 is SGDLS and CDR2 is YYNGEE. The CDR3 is CASSLAGGYEQYF. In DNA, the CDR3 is TGTGCCAGCAGCCTGGCGGGGGGTTACGAGCAGTACTTC.

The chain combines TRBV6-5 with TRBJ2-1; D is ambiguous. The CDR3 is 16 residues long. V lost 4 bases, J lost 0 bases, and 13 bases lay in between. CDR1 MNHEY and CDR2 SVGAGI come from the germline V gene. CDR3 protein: CASSSPSESSYNEQFF. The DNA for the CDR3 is TGTGCCAGCAGTTCCCCATCTGAGAGCTCCTACAATGAGCAGTTCTTC.

CDR3: CASSNPRTAQETQYF. CDR3 bases: TGTGCCAGCTCAAACCCCCGGACAGCACAAGAGACCCAGTACTTC. V and J are TRBV18 and TRBJ2-5; D is perhaps TRBD1 (6 bases). Between the trimmed V and J ends, which lost 5 bases and 2 bases, there was a span of 15 bases. Germline assignment: CDR1 KGHSH and CDR2 LQKENI. This CDR3 is 15 amino acids long.